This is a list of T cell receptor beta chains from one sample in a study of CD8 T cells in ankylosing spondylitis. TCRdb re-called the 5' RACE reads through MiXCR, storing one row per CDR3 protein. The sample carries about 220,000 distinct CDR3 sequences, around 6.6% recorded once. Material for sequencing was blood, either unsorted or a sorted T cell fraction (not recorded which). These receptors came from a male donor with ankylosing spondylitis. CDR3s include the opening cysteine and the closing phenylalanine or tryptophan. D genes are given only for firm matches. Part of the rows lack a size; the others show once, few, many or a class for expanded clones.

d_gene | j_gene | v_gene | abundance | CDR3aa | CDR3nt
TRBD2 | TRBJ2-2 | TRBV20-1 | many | CSASLAGDTGELFF | TGCAGTGCTAGTCTAGCGGGAGACACCGGGGAGCTGTTTTTT
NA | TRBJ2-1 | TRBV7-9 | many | CASSTTRLETNEQFF | TGTGCCAGCAGCACGACGAGGCTAGAGACCAATGAGCAGTTCTTC
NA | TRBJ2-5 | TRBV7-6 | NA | CASSLRAGETQYF | TGTGCCAGCAGCTTACGGGCTGGAGAGACCCAGTACTTC
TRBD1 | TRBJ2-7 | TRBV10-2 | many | CASRLQGAYEQYF | TGCGCCAGCAGATTACAGGGGGCGTATGAGCAGTACTTC
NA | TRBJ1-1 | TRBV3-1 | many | CASSRERPTEAFF | TGTGCCAGCAGCCGCGAGCGGCCGACTGAAGCTTTCTTT
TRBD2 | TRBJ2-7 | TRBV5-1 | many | CASSPRLAGPHEQYF | TGCGCCAGCAGCCCCCGACTAGCGGGACCCCACGAGCAGTACTTC
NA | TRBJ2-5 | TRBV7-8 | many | CASSLGRFETQYF | TGTGCCAGCAGCTTAGGTCGATTCGAGACCCAGTACTTC
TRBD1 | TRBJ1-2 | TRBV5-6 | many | CASSAGQYGYTF | TGTGCCAGCAGCGCGGGACAGTATGGCTACACCTTC
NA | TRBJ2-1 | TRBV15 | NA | CATSSPLVPEQFF | TGTGCCACCAGCAGCCCACTAGTCCCTGAGCAGTTCTTC
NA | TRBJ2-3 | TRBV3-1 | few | CASSHDDREGTDTQYF | TGTGCCAGCAGCCATGATGACAGGGAGGGCACAGATACGCAGTATTTT
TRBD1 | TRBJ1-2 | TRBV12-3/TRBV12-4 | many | CASSLGQGLNYGYTF | TGTGCCAGCAGTTTAGGACAGGGCCTAAACTATGGCTACACCTTC
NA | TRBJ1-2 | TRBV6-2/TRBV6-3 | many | CASSYSRSENNYGYTF | TGTGCCAGCAGTTACTCGAGATCTGAAAATAACTATGGCTACACCTTC
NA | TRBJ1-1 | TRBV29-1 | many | CSVQTGNTEAFF | TGCAGCGTCCAGACAGGGAACACTGAAGCTTTCTTT
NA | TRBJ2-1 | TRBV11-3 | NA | CASSLGGRGSAYNEQFF | TGTGCCAGCAGCTTAGGGGGAAGAGGGAGCGCCTACAATGAGCAGTTCTTC
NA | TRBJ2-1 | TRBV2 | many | CASRTSGGPIYNEQFF | TGTGCCAGCAGGACCTCGGGGGGCCCGATCTACAATGAGCAGTTCTTC
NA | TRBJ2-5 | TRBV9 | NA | CASSAGAAFRQYF | TGTGCCAGCAGCGCCGGGGCGGCCTTTCGACAGTACTTC
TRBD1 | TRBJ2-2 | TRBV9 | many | CASSHAGTGYTGELFF | TGTGCCAGCAGTCATGCCGGGACAGGGTACACCGGGGAGCTGTTTTTT
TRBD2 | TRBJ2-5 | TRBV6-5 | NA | CASSYSWGGQETQYF | TGTGCCAGCAGTTACTCTTGGGGAGGGCAAGAGACCCAGTACTTC
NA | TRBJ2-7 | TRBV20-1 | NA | CSARAIGSSSYEQYF | TGCAGTGCTAGGGCTATCGGGTCGAGCTCCTACGAGCAGTACTTC
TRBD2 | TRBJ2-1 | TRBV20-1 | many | CSARDRGRAGVEQFF | TGCAGTGCTAGAGATAGAGGGAGGGCCGGAGTTGAGCAGTTCTTC
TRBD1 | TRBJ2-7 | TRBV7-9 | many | CAFGTGLYEQYF | TGTGCCTTCGGGACAGGGCTCTACGAGCAGTACTTC
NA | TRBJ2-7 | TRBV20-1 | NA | CSARDRGGNEQYF | TGCAGTGCTAGAGACAGGGGGGGTAACGAGCAGTACTTC
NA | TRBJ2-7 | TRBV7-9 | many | CASSPDPSYEQYF | TGTGCCAGCAGCCCCGACCCCTCCTACGAGCAGTACTTC
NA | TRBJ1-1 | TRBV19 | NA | CASSIGSGQASAEAFF | TGTGCCAGTAGTATAGGGTCCGGGCAGGCGAGCGCTGAAGCTTTCTTT
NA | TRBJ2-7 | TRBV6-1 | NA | CASRPTGEGYEQYF | TGTGCCAGCAGACCAACAGGGGAGGGATACGAGCAGTACTTC
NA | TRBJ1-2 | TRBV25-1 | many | CASSVTPNYGYTF | TGTGCCAGCAGTGTGACACCTAACTATGGCTACACCTTC
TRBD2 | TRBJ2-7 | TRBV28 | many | CASSYSGGPRQYF | TGTGCCAGCAGTTATAGCGGGGGGCCTCGGCAGTACTTC
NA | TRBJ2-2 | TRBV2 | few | CASSEAGPELFF | TGTGCCAGCAGTGAAGCGGGGCCGGAGCTGTTTTTT
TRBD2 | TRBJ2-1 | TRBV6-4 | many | CASSDGGGTYNEQFF | TGTGCCAGCAGTGACGGCGGGGGAACTTACAATGAGCAGTTCTTC
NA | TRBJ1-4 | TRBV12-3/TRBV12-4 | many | CASSPDRVNEKLFF | TGTGCCAGCAGCCCCGACAGAGTTAATGAAAAACTGTTTTTT
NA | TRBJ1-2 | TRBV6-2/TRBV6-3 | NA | CASSYSMGDGYTF | TGTGCCAGCAGTTACTCCATGGGGGATGGCTACACCTTC
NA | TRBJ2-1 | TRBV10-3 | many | CAISESVTAIINEQFF | TGTGCCATCAGTGAGTCTGTGACGGCGATCATCAATGAGCAGTTCTTC
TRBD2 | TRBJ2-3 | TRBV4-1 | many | CASSRGFSPSGRSSDTQYF | TGCGCCAGCAGCCGAGGATTCAGCCCTAGCGGGAGGAGTTCCGATACGCAGTATTTT
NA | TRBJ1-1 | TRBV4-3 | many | CASSQDRSATEAFF | TGCGCCAGCAGCCAAGATCGGTCCGCCACTGAAGCTTTCTTT
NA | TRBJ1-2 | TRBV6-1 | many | CASSEIYGYTF | TGTGCCAGCAGTGAAATTTATGGCTACACCTTC
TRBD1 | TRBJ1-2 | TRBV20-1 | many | CSARDSDRTIAGYTF | TGCAGTGCTAGGGATTCGGACAGGACGATAGCTGGCTACACCTTC
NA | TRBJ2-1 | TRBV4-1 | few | CASSERRTPSYNEQFF | TGCGCCAGCAGCGAGAGACGGACCCCCAGCTACAATGAGCAGTTCTTC
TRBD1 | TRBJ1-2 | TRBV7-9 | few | CASSQQVDRGRSGYTF | TGTGCCAGCAGCCAACAAGTTGACAGGGGCAGGAGTGGCTACACCTTC
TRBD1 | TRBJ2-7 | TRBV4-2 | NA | CASSPQDRASEQYF | TGTGCCAGCAGCCCCCAGGACAGGGCATCGGAGCAGTACTTC
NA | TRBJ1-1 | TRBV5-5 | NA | CASSLYTWTSGNTEAFF | TGTGCCAGCAGCCTATACACGTGGACCAGCGGGAACACTGAAGCTTTCTTT
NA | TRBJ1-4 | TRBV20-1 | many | CSAKAGEKLFF | TGCAGTGCTAAAGCGGGTGAAAAACTGTTTTTT
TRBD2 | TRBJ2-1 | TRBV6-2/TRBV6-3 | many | CASSHPETSGGRNEQFF | TGTGCCAGCAGTCACCCGGAAACTAGCGGGGGCAGGAATGAGCAGTTCTTC
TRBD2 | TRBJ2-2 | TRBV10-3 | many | CAISDLAGLNTGELFF | TGTGCCATCAGTGACCTAGCGGGTCTTAACACCGGGGAGCTGTTTTTT
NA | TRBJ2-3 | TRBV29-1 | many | CSVEDSKAQYF | TGCAGCGTCGAGGACAGTAAGGCGCAGTATTTT
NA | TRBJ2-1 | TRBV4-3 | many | CASSQGLGYEQFF | TGCGCCAGCAGCCAAGGGTTGGGGTATGAGCAGTTCTTC
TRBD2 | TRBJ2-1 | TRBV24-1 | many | CATSGSGTVLNEQFF | TGTGCCACCAGTGGCAGCGGGACGGTTCTCAATGAGCAGTTCTTC
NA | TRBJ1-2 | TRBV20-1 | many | CTVVREANYGYTF | TGCACCGTGGTGAGGGAGGCAAACTATGGCTACACCTTC
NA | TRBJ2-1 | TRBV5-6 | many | CASSTDSLVNEQFF | TGTGCCAGCAGCACGGACAGTCTGGTCAATGAGCAGTTCTTC
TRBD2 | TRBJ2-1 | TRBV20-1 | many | CSAGKAGNVYNEQFF | TGCAGTGCTGGGAAAGCGGGAAACGTCTACAATGAGCAGTTCTTC
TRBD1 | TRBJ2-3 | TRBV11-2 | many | CASSTTGALILSTDTQYF | TGTGCCAGCAGCACAACAGGGGCCCTTATACTTAGCACAGATACGCAGTATTTT
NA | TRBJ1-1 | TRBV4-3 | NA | CASSQVFNPNTEAFF | TGCGCCAGCAGCCAAGTCTTCAACCCGAACACTGAAGCTTTCTTT
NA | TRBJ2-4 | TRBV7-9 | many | CASSLREIDIQYF | TGTGCCAGCAGCTTACGGGAGATTGACATTCAGTACTTC
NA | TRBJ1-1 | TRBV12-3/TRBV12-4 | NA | CASTHKPDSASRAFF | TGTGCCAGCACCCACAAACCTGACAGCGCTTCGCGGGCTTTCTTT
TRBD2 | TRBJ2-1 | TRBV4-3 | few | CASSQLSSRGSYNEQFF | TGCGCCAGCAGCCAACTTAGCTCGCGGGGGTCTTACAATGAGCAGTTCTTC
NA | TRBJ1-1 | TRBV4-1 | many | CASSQGPPRDAEAFF | TGCGCCAGCAGCCAAGGACCGCCTAGGGACGCTGAAGCTTTCTTT